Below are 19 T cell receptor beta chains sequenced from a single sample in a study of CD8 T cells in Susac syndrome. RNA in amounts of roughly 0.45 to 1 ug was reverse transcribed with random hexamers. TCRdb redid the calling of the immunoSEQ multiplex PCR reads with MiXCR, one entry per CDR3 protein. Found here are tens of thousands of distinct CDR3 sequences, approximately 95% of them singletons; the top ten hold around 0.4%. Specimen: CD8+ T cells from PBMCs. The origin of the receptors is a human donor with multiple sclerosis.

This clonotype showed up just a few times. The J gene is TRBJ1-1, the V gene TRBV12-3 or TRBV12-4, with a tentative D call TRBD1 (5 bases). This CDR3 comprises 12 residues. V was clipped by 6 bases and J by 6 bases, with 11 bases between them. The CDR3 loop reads CASRDQGAEAFF. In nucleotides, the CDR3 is TGTGCCAGCAGGGACCAAGGGGCTGAAGCTTTCTTT.

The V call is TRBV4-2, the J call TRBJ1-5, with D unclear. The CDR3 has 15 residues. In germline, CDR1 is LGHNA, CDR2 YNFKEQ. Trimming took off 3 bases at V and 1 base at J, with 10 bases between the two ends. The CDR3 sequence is CASSQRPGSNQPQHF. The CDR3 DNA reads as TGTGCCAGCAGCCAGCGCCCCGGGAGCAATCAGCCCCAGCATTTT.

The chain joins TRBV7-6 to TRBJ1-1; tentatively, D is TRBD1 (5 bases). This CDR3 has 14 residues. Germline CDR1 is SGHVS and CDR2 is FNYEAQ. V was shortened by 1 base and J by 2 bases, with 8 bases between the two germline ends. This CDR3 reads CASSLGGTNTEAFF. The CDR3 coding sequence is TGTGCCAGCAGCTTAGGGGGGACCAACACTGAAGCTTTCTTT.

The CDR3 loop is CASSYNQLNEQFF. CDR3 nucleotide sequence: TGTGCCAGCAGTTACAATCAGCTCAATGAGCAGTTCTTC. The rearrangement links TRBV6-2 or TRBV6-3 to TRBJ2-1; D gene ambiguous. From germline, CDR1 is MNHEY and CDR2 SVGEGT. V was trimmed by 2 bases and J by 6 bases, leaving 8 bases between them. The CDR3 sequence is 13 residues long.

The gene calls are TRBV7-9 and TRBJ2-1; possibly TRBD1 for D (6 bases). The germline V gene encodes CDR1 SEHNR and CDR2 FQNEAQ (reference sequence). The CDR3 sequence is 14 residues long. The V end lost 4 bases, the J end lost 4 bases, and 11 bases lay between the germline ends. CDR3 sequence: CASSSTDRYNEQFF. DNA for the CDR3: TGTGCCAGCAGCTCAACAGACAGGTACAATGAGCAGTTCTTC.

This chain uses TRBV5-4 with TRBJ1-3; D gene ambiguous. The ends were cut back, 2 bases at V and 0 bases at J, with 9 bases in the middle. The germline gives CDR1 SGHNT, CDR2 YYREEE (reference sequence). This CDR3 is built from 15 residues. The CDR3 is CASSFAQASGNTIYF. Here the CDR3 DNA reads TGTGCCAGCAGCTTTGCACAAGCCTCTGGAAACACCATATATTTT.

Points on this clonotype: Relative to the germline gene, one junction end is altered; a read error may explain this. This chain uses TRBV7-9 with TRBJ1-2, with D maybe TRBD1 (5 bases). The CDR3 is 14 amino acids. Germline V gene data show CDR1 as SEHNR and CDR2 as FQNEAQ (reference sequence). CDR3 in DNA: TGTGCCAGCAGTTTAGGGGAAACCCGGCAGGGCTACACCTTC. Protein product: CASSLGETRQGYTF. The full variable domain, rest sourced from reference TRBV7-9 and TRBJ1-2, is DTGVSQNPRHKITKRGQNVTFRCDPISEHNRLYWYRQTLGQGPEFLTYFQNEAQLEKSRLLSDRFSAERPKGSFSTLEIQRTEQGDSAMYLCASSLGETRQGYTFGSGTRLTVV.

The CDR3 is CASSQLRSETQYF. CDR3 DNA: TGCGCCAGCAGCCAATTGAGATCTGAGACCCAGTACTTC. V usage is TRBV4-1 and J usage is TRBJ2-5; no clear D. The CDR3 covers 13 residues. CDR1 and CDR2 from the germline V gene are MGHRA and YSYEKL. The V gene lost 2 bases and the J gene lost 5 bases, with 9 bases spanning the gap.

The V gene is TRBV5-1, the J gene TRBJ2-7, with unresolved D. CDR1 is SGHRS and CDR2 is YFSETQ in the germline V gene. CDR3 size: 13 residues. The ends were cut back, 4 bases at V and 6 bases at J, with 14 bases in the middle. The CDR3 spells CASSLGSTGEQYF. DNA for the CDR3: TGCGCCAGCAGCCTAGGGTCAACTGGCGAGCAGTACTTC. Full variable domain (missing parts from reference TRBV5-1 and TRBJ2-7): KAGVTQTPRYLIKTRGQQVTLSCSPISGHRSVSWYQQTPGQGLQFLFEYFSETQRNKGNFPGRFSGRQFSNSRSEMNVSTLELGDSALYLCASSLGSTGEQYFGPGTRLTVT.

CDR3 nucleotides: TGTGCCACCAGTGATCACGGGACCGGGGAGCTGTTTTTT. Residues: CATSDHGTGELFF. The chain combines TRBV24-1 with TRBJ2-2; D call uncertain. CDR3 length: 13 residues. Germline loops: CDR1 KGHDR, CDR2 SFDVKD. Trimming removed 3 bases at V and 5 bases at J, with 6 bases between.

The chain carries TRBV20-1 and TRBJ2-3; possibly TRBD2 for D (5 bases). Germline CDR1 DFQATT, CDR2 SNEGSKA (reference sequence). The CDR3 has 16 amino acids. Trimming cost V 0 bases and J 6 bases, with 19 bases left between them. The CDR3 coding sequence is TGCAGTGCTAGAGACCTGCGTCAACTAGATTCGGATACGCAGTATTTT. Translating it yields CSARDLRQLDSDTQYF.

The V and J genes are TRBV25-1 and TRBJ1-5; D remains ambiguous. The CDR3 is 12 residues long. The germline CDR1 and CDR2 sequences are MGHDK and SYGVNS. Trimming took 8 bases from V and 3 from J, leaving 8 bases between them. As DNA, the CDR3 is TGTGCCAGCGGACCGGACAATCAGCCCCAGCATTTT. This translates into CASGPDNQPQHF. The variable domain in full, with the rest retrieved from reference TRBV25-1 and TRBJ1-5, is EADIYQTPRYLVIGTGKKITLECSQTMGHDKMYWYQQDPGMELHLIHYSYGVNSTEKGDLSSESTVSRIRTEHFPLTLESARPSHTSQYLCASGPDNQPQHFGDGTRLSIL.

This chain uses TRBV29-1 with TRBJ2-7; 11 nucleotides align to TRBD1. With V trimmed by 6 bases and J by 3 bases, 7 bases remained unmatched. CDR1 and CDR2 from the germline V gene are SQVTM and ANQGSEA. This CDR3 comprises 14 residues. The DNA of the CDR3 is TGCAGCGTCGGACAGGGGGCAGGTCACTACGAGCAGTACTTC. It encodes CSVGQGAGHYEQYF.

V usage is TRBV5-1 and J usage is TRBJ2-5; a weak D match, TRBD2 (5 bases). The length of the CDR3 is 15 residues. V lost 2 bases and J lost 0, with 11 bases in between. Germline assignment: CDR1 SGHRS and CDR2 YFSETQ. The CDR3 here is CASSFSGVYQETQYF. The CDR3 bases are TGCGCCAGCAGCTTCAGCGGAGTGTACCAAGAGACCCAGTACTTC.

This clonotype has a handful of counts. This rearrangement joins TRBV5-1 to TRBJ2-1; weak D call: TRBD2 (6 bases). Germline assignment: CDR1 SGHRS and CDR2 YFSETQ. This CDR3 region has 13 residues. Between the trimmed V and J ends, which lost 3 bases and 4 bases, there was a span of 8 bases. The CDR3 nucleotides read TGCGCCAGCAGCTCCAGCGGGTACAATGAGCAGTTCTTC. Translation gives CASSSSGYNEQFF. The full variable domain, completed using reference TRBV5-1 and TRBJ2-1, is KAGVTQTPRYLIKTRGQQVTLSCSPISGHRSVSWYQQTPGQGLQFLFEYFSETQRNKGNFPGRFSGRQFSNSRSEMNVSTLELGDSALYLCASSSSGYNEQFFGPGTRLTVL.

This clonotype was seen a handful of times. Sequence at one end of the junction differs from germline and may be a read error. The CDR3 reads CASSLGQGSYEQYF. DNA of the CDR3: TGTGCCAGCAGCTTGGGGCAGGGCTCGTACGAGCAGTACTTC. The genes are TRBV5-1 and TRBJ2-7, with a weak D call TRBD1 (5 bases). The germline V gene encodes CDR1 SGHRS and CDR2 YFSETQ. CDR3 length equals 14 residues.

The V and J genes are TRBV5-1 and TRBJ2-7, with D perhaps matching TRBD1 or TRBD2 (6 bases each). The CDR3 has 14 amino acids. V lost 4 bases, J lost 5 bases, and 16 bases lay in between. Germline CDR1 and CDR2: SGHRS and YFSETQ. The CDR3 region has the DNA TGCGCCAGCAGCAAGGGACATCGGGAGCACGAGCAGTACTTC. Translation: CASSKGHREHEQYF.

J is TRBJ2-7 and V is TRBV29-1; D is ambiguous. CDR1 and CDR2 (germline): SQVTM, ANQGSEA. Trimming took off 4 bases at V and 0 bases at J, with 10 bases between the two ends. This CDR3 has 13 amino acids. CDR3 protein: CSVASADSYEQYF. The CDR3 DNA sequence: TGCAGCGTTGCTTCGGCGGACTCCTACGAGCAGTACTTC.

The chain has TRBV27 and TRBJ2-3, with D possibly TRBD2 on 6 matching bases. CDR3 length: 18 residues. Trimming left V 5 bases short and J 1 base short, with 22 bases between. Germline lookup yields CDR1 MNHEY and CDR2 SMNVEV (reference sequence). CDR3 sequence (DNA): TGTGCCAGCAGTGAAGGTTGGCGGGGTTACCCGGGCACAGATACGCAGTATTTT. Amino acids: CASSEGWRGYPGTDTQYF.